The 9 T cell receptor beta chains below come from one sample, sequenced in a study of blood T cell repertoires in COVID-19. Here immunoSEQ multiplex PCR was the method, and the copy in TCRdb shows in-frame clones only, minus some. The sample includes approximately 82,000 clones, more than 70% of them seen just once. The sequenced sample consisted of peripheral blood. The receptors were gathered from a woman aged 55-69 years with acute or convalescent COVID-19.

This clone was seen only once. CDR3: CASSLFQAPNTEAFF. The DNA for the CDR3 is TGTGCCAGCAGCTTGTTCCAGGCCCCAAACACTGAAGCTTTCTTT. The J gene is TRBJ1-1, the V gene TRBV5-6; D gene unclear. The germline gives CDR1 SGHDT, CDR2 YYEEEE. The CDR3 extends over 15 amino acids. V shed 1 base and J shed 2 bases, with 12 bases lying between them.

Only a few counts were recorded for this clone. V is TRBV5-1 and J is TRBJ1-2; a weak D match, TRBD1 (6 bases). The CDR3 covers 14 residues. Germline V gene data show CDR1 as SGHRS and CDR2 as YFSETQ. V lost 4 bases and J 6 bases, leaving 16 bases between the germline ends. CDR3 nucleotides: TGCGCCAGCAGCACCCTACAGGGTGTACATGGCTACACCTTC. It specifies CASSTLQGVHGYTF.

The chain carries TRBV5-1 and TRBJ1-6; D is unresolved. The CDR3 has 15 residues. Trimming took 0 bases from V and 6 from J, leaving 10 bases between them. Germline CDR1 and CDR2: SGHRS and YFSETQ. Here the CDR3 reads CASSLDGAPNSPLHF. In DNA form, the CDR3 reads TGCGCCAGCAGCTTGGATGGAGCCCCTAATTCACCCCTCCACTTT.

DNA for the CDR3: TGTGCCGACCGCGTAGCGGGGGCATACAATGAGCAGTTCTTC. It translates to CADRVAGAYNEQFF. The chain has TRBV2 and TRBJ2-1, with 9 bases identical to TRBD2. Germline CDR1 reads SNHLY; CDR2 reads FYNNEI. The CDR3 spans 14 residues. The trim removed 11 bases at V and 4 bases at J, leaving 9 bases unmatched.

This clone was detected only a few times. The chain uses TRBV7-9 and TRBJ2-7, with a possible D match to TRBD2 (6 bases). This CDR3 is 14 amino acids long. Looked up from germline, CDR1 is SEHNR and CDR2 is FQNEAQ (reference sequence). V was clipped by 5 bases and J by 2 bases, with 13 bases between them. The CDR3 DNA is TGTGCCAGCAGCCCCGGGAGTGCGGCCTACGAGCAGTACTTC. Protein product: CASSPGSAAYEQYF.

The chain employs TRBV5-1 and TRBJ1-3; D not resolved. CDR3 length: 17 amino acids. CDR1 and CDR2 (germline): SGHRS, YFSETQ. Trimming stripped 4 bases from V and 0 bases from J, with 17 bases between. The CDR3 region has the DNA TGCGCCAGCAGCCTGGGCGGGCTTCTCAGCTCTGGAAACACCATATATTTT. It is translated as CASSLGGLLSSGNTIYF.

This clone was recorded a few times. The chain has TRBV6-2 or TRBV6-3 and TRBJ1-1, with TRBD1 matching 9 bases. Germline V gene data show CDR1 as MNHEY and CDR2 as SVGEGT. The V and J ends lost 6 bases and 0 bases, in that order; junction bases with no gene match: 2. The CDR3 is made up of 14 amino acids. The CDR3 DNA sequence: TGTGCCAGCAGCCGGGACAGGGTGAACACTGAAGCTTTCTTT. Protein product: CASSRDRVNTEAFF.

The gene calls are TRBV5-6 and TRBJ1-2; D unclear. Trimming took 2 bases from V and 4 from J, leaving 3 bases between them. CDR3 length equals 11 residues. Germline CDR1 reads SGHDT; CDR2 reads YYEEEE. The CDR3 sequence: CASSLAYGYTF. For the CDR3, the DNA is TGTGCCAGCAGCTTAGCCTATGGCTACACCTTC.

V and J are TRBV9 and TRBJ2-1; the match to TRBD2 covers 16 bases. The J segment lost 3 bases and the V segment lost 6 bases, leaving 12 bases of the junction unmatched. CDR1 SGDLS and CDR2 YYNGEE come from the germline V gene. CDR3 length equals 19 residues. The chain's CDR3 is CASIPFGTSGRGGYNEQFF. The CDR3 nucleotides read TGTGCCAGCATCCCCTTCGGGACTAGCGGGAGGGGAGGCTACAATGAGCAGTTCTTC.